This T cell receptor (beta chain) was sequenced in a study of shared clonotypes between healthy human individuals. Study-level information: Researchers drew samples from two women and a few men aged 18 to 49.

There are 16 residues in the CDR3. Germline loops: CDR1 SGHDT, CDR2 YYEEEE. V was shortened by 2 bases and J by 0 bases, with 12 bases between the two germline ends. Partitioning of CD4+ cells yielded a CD45RA+ naive subset and a CD45RA-negative memory subset. The table came from immunoSEQ multiplex PCR; TCRdb's copy has only in-frame clones and leaves some out. The sample holds about 2.3 million clones, under 95% seen once. Source material: naive CD4+ T cells from PBMCs. Subset specified: CD45RA+ positively selected. The chain combines TRBV5-6 with TRBJ2-1, with D perhaps matching TRBD2 (5 bases). This TCR derives from a man younger than 35 in good health. Some clones in this sample may be carry-over from other donors' samples. The CDR3 here is CASSFGAGSSYNEQFF. The CDR3 DNA sequence: TGTGCCAGCAGCTTTGGCGCTGGGAGCTCCTACAATGAGCAGTTCTTC.